This entry describes one T cell receptor (beta chain). Described time point: newly diagnosed, previously untreated cHL patient sample. The source of the sample is a study of PD-1 blockade in classical Hodgkin lymphoma. Libraries were prepared by immunoSEQ multiplex PCR; TCRdb keeps only in-frame clonotypes and omits some of them. The sample yields approximately 30,000 clones, approximately 89% seen once. This clonotype was obtained from a human donor with classical Hodgkin lymphoma. The specimen was peripheral blood mononuclear cells (PBMCs).

CDR3 region: CASSPPGSTDTQYF. CDR3 bases: TGTGCCAGCAGTCCCCCGGGAAGCACAGATACGCAGTATTTT. J is TRBJ2-3 and V is TRBV28, with D possibly being TRBD2 (5 bases). Germline V CDR1 and CDR2: MDHEN, SYDVKM. V was pared by 5 bases and J by 0 bases, with 9 bases between. The length of the CDR3 is 14 residues. The full variable domain, completed using reference TRBV28 and TRBJ2-3, is DVKVTQSSRYLVKRTGEKVFLECVQDMDHENMFWYRQDPGLGLRLIYFSYDVKMKEKGDIPEGYSVSREKKERFSLILESASTNQTSMYLCASSPPGSTDTQYFGPGTRLTVL.